The clone carrying this T cell receptor beta chain was seen only a few times. This sample was taken from a study of blood T cell repertoires in COVID-19. Whole-study context: The origin of the acute and convalescent COVID-19 samples was the United States, Italy and Spain.

Method: immunoSEQ multiplex PCR; TCRdb's copy keeps in-frame clones and lacks some. In the table there are about 220,000 clones, 80% to 90% of which are singletons. Germline V CDR1 and CDR2: MNHEY, SMNVEV (reference sequence). The CDR3 is 16 residues long. After removal of 4 bases from V and 0 bases from J, the junction contained 6 bases not matched to a gene. The chain has TRBV27 and TRBJ2-3; 8 positions match TRBD2. The clonotype was recovered from a man aged 45-65 years who had recovered from COVID-19. Sequencing was carried out using peripheral blood. CDR3 protein: CASSSIAGLSTDTQYF. Written as DNA, the CDR3 is TGTGCCAGCAGTTCGATAGCGGGGCTCAGCACAGATACGCAGTATTTT.